This passage covers 25 T cell receptor beta chains from one sample sequenced in a study of T-cell reconstitution after alpha-beta-depleted transplantation in children. Unique molecular identifiers were built into the TCRbeta library. From the PCR reads, TCRdb called clonotypes with MiXCR, one entry per CDR3 protein. Here the sample spans 450,000 to 550,000 distinct CDR3 sequences, approximately 10% being singletons. Specimen: PBMCs, mostly from graft donor cells, collected 180 days after TCRalphabeta/CD19-depleted stem cell transplant. These receptors originate from a female patient aged 2-9 years who had a stem cell transplant for aplastic anemia, so the T cells may come from the graft donor.

This clonotype was seen more than once but under ten times. The CDR3 reads CASAFSGSPYNEQFF. CDR3 sequence (DNA): TGTGCCTCGGCCTTTAGCGGGAGCCCCTACAATGAGCAGTTCTTC. The chain joins TRBV2 to TRBJ2-1, with 9 positions matching TRBD2. The V gene's germline CDR1 is SNHLY and CDR2 FYNNEI. Trimming cost V 11 bases and J 2 bases; bases outside gene matches: 10. The CDR3 sequence is 15 residues long.

This clonotype was recorded at least ten times. The genes are TRBV20-1 and TRBJ2-7, with 12 nucleotides matching TRBD2. The CDR3 is 13 amino acids. Germline V lookup: CDR1 DFQATT, CDR2 SNEGSKA (reference sequence). V was clipped by 6 bases and J by 4 bases; unmatched bases: 4. DNA for the CDR3: TGCAGTGCCCCGGGACTAGCGGGTTACGAGCAGTACTTC. It is translated as CSAPGLAGYEQYF.

V and J are TRBV28 and TRBJ2-7; no firm D call. The germline gives CDR1 MDHEN, CDR2 SYDVKM. This CDR3 has 13 residues. Trimming left V 2 bases short and J 3 bases short, with 8 bases between. The CDR3 DNA is TGTGCCAGCAGTTTAAGTGGAGTCTACGAGCAGTACTTC. Encoded protein: CASSLSGVYEQYF.

The chain couples TRBV7-2 to TRBJ2-1; 8 bases are a match to TRBD2. Germline CDR1 and CDR2: SGHTA and FQGNSA. The CDR3 loop spans 14 amino acids. The trim removed 5 bases at V and 7 bases at J, leaving 7 bases unmatched. CDR3 residues: CASSPGLGGNEQFF. CDR3 DNA: TGTGCCAGCAGCCCGGGACTAGGGGGGAATGAGCAGTTCTTC.

The sample holds a few counts of this clonotype. J is TRBJ1-1 and V is TRBV7-2; D unclear. V lost 1 base and J lost 4, with 4 bases in between. The CDR3 sequence is 12 residues long. CDR1 and CDR2 (germline): SGHTA, FQGNSA. CDR3 region: CASSLEVTEAFF. The DNA for the CDR3 is TGTGCCAGCAGCTTAGAGGTCACTGAAGCTTTCTTT.

The CDR3 is CSARGRTQYF. The CDR3 bases are TGCAGTGCTAGAGGGCGGACCCAGTACTTC. This rearrangement joins TRBV20-1 to TRBJ2-5; D unclear. This CDR3 contains 10 residues. The ends were cut back, 1 base at V and 7 bases at J, with 4 bases in the middle. Germline CDR1 reads DFQATT; CDR2 reads SNEGSKA (reference sequence).

V usage is TRBV6-4 and J usage is TRBJ2-2; 7 bases fit TRBD1. Trimming at V came to 9 bases and at J to 7 bases, leaving 8 bases not matched to a gene. The V gene's germline CDR1 is MRHNA and CDR2 SNTAGT. The CDR3 is 13 residues long. The DNA of the CDR3 is TGTGCCAGTAGTAGACAGGGAATCGGGGAGCTGTTTTTT. Amino acids: CASSRQGIGELFF.

This clonotype appeared a few times. J is TRBJ1-2 and V is TRBV10-3; D is uncertain. Between the trimmed V and J ends, which lost 0 bases and 4 bases, there was a span of 12 bases. The length of the CDR3 is 15 residues. The V gene's germline CDR1 is ENHRY and CDR2 SYGVKD. CDR3 sequence: CAISESVSKVYGYTF. CDR3 coding DNA: TGTGCCATCAGTGAGTCGGTGTCAAAGGTCTATGGCTACACCTTC.

This clonotype was seen more than once but under ten times. This sequence joins TRBV27 and TRBJ1-3; 7 bases map to TRBD1. The CDR3 runs 15 residues. Germline trimming cut 5 bases from V and 0 bases from J; bases unmatched to any gene: 4. Germline V gives CDR1 MNHEY, CDR2 SMNVEV (reference sequence). This CDR3 is CASSRDRASGNTIYF. Written as DNA, the CDR3 is TGTGCCAGCAGTCGCGACAGGGCCTCTGGAAACACCATATATTTT.

This clonotype was seen more than once but under ten times. Here the CDR3 reads CASSLALRDRKETQYF. CDR3 coding DNA: TGCGCCAGCAGCTTGGCGCTCCGGGACAGGAAAGAGACCCAGTACTTC. This chain links TRBV5-1 with TRBJ2-5; 8 nucleotides align to TRBD1. Germline V gene sequence: CDR1 SGHRS, CDR2 YFSETQ. V gave up 0 bases and J gave up 3 bases; unmatched junction bases: 7. The CDR3 has 16 amino acids.

This clonotype was seen only a few times. The genes are TRBV20-1 and TRBJ2-1; 7 nucleotides agree with TRBD2. J was trimmed by 8 bases and V by 5 bases; bases with no gene match: 9. CDR1 is DFQATT, CDR2 SNEGSKA, per germline (reference sequence). This CDR3 contains 13 residues. The CDR3: CSASRGGSDEQFF. CDR3 nucleotide sequence: TGCAGTGCTTCGCGCGGCGGGAGTGATGAGCAGTTCTTC.

This clonotype was observed a handful of times. The gene calls are TRBV6-2 or TRBV6-3 and TRBJ2-7; D may be TRBD2 (5 bases). V dropped 5 bases and J dropped 6 bases, with 14 bases sitting between them. This CDR3 spans 13 amino acids. Per germline, CDR1 MNHEY and CDR2 SVGEGT. CDR3 sequence reads: CASSTWTDVEQYF. The CDR3 coding sequence is TGTGCCAGCAGTACTTGGACTGACGTCGAGCAGTACTTC.

This clonotype was seen a handful of times. This chain links TRBV11-3 with TRBJ2-5; a weak D match, TRBD1 (6 bases). Germline loops: CDR1 SGHNT, CDR2 YENEEA. V dropped 4 bases and J dropped 2 bases, with 14 bases sitting between them. The length of the CDR3 is 15 residues. The CDR3 DNA reads TGTGCCAGCAGCTCGCTGAGGGGGACACAAGAGACCCAGTACTTC. Translating gives CASSSLRGTQETQYF.

This chain joins TRBV7-2 and TRBJ2-4, with 10 bases that match TRBD2. The CDR3 spans 17 residues. V lost 2 bases to trimming and J lost 0 bases; unmatched junction nucleotides: 4. Germline CDR1 reads SGHTA; CDR2 reads FQGNSA. The CDR3: CASSLPAGGLAKNIQYF. The DNA for the CDR3 is TGTGCCAGCAGCTTACCAGCGGGAGGGTTAGCCAAAAACATTCAGTACTTC.

This clonotype was seen repeatedly, ten times or more. V and J are TRBV28 and TRBJ1-2, with TRBD1 identical over 8 bases. Germline V gives CDR1 MDHEN, CDR2 SYDVKM. V lost 6 bases to trimming and J lost 2 bases; unmatched junction nucleotides: 5. The CDR3 runs 14 residues. The CDR3 bases are TGTGCCAGCAGCGCCGACAGGGGAAACTATGGCTACACCTTC. It translates to CASSADRGNYGYTF.

The chain links TRBV9 to TRBJ2-3; 13 bases fit TRBD2. Losses at the gene ends were 3 bases for V and 0 bases for J; bases not matched to a gene: 7. This CDR3 comprises 18 residues. Germline V lookup: CDR1 SGDLS, CDR2 YYNGEE. The CDR3 bases are TGTGCCAGCAGCGCTCGACTAGCGGGGGGTTCTAGCACAGATACGCAGTATTTT. Translating gives CASSARLAGGSSTDTQYF.

The table lists this clonotype with a few counts. The chain combines TRBV11-2 with TRBJ2-1; TRBD2 matches at 9 bases. Germline values: CDR1 SGHAT, CDR2 FQNNGV. The V segment lost 2 bases and the J segment 0 bases; nucleotides outside the gene matches: 2. The CDR3 extends over 16 amino acids. The CDR3 DNA sequence: TGTGCCAGCAGCTTACGACTAGCGGACTCCTACAATGAGCAGTTCTTC. Its translation is CASSLRLADSYNEQFF.

This clonotype has a handful of counts. The rearrangement links TRBV5-5 to TRBJ1-4; 7 bases agree with TRBD1. The CDR3 sequence is 15 residues long. Trimming at V came to 5 bases and at J to 11 bases, leaving 15 bases not matched to a gene. Germline V gene data show CDR1 as SGHKS and CDR2 as YYEKEE (reference sequence). CDR3 in amino acids: CASSWLGTVTEKLFF. As DNA, the CDR3 is TGTGCCAGCAGTTGGCTCGGGACAGTAACCGAGAAACTGTTTTTT.

The chain uses TRBV24-1 and TRBJ2-3, with 9 bases identical to TRBD2. CDR1 is KGHDR, CDR2 SFDVKD, per germline. This CDR3 spans 14 amino acids. J was trimmed by 2 bases and V by 6 bases; bases with no gene match: 2. The CDR3 DNA follows: TGTGCCACCAGTCTAGCGGGACTCACAGATACGCAGTATTTT. The encoded protein is CATSLAGLTDTQYF.

This chain connects TRBV20-1 to TRBJ2-7, with 10 bases identical to TRBD1. The CDR3 extends over 13 amino acids. V shed 6 bases, J shed 2 bases, and the junction held 4 bases outside the gene matches. Germline-derived CDR1 and CDR2 are DFQATT and SNEGSKA (reference sequence). The CDR3 region is CSAPDRGPYEQYF. The DNA of the CDR3 is TGCAGTGCACCCGACAGGGGGCCCTACGAGCAGTACTTC.

The J gene is TRBJ2-7, the V gene TRBV20-1; D is unclear. Germline V gives CDR1 DFQATT, CDR2 SNEGSKA (reference sequence). V was shortened by 2 bases and J by 3 bases, with 11 bases between the two germline ends. CDR3 length equals 13 residues. CDR3 protein: CSARYGELYEQYF. DNA of the CDR3: TGCAGTGCTAGATACGGAGAACTCTACGAGCAGTACTTC.

This clonotype occurred a few times. This chain joins TRBV5-1 and TRBJ2-5, with 11 bases fitting TRBD1. The length of the CDR3 is 16 residues. Germline lookup yields CDR1 SGHRS and CDR2 YFSETQ. With 2 bases clipped from V and 4 bases from J, the junction kept 7 bases outside the gene matches. CDR3 bases: TGCGCCAGCAGCTTTACCCAGGACAGGGGGCGAGAGACCCAGTACTTC. Protein product: CASSFTQDRGRETQYF.

This clonotype appeared a few times. The chain employs TRBV4-2 and TRBJ2-1; TRBD2 is a possible D gene (6 bases). The germline V gene encodes CDR1 LGHNA and CDR2 YNFKEQ. The V gene lost 0 bases and the J gene lost 4 bases, with 16 bases spanning the gap. There are 17 residues in the CDR3. This chain's CDR3 is CASSQESAGPRYNEQFF. DNA for the CDR3: TGTGCCAGCAGCCAAGAATCGGCGGGGCCAAGGTACAATGAGCAGTTCTTC.

V and J are TRBV30 and TRBJ2-1; D not resolved. Trimming pared 2 bases from V and 0 bases from J, leaving 11 bases between. The CDR3 loop spans 15 amino acids. The germline gives CDR1 GTSNPN, CDR2 SVGIG (reference sequence). Here the CDR3 reads CAWSSPPGSYNEQFF. CDR3 DNA sequence: TGTGCCTGGAGTTCTCCTCCGGGCTCCTACAATGAGCAGTTCTTC.

The table lists this clonotype with a few counts. The chain's CDR3 is CASSDLAGGWTDTQYF. The DNA for the CDR3 is TGTGCCAGCAGCGACTTAGCGGGAGGTTGGACAGATACGCAGTATTTT. The chain joins TRBV21-1 to TRBJ2-3; TRBD2 is the table's D call and was not checked against the DNA. TRBV21-1 is designated a pseudogene. The CDR3 length is 16 residues.